Given below is one TCR beta chain in context. These data belong to a study of identical twins. MiXCR, applied by TCRdb to the 5' RACE reads, yields one record per CDR3 protein. The sample records roughly 750,000 distinct CDR3 sequences, approximately 21% being singletons. These sequences were also reported in another study, on T cells expressing NK-cell markers. As that report states: From sorted CD3+CD56+NKG2C+, CD3+CD56+NKG2C- and CD3+CD56-NKG2C+ T cells came the TCR beta repertoires. Dominant NKG2C+ clonotypes in 5 or 6 donors made up 1.0-7.0% of CD8+ T cells.

Sequences were obtained from PBMCs. This clonotype was sampled from a woman aged 18-29 years in good health.

The CDR3 sequence: CASSSDHYSGGREQYF. DNA of the CDR3: TGTGCCAGCAGTTCCGACCACTATAGCGGGGGAAGGGAGCAGTACTTC. This chain uses TRBV6-5 with TRBJ2-7; 9 bases are a match to TRBD2. With 4 bases clipped from V and 7 bases from J, the junction kept 14 bases outside the gene matches. The germline gives CDR1 MNHEY, CDR2 SVGAGI. The CDR3 is 16 residues long.